The next 17 T cell receptor beta chains were all read from a single sample in a study of monozygotic twins with inflammatory bowel disease. TCRdb re-called the 5' RACE reads and shows each CDR3 protein once, DNA omitted. The table lists approximately 380,000 distinct CDR3 sequences, with 2% to 3% in the top ten. Specimen: blood. These receptors were taken from a human donor with ulcerative colitis or Crohn's disease, or a healthy co-twin of an affected twin (not recorded which).

The V gene is TRBV12-3 or TRBV12-4, the J gene TRBJ1-5; TCRdb names TRBD1, which stays unverified in the absence of DNA. The CDR3 loop spans 15 amino acids. CDR3 sequence reads: CASSLRDSFNQPQHF.

The rearrangement uses TRBV11-3 and TRBJ2-3; the D call from TCRdb, TRBD1, cannot be confirmed without DNA. The CDR3 is 15 residues long. Germline V gene sequence: CDR1 SGHNT, CDR2 YENEEA. The chain's CDR3 is CASSFGGGLTDTQYF.

The CDR3 spells CASSLGIREQYF. J is TRBJ2-7 and V is TRBV7-9. The germline V gene has CDR1 SEHNR and CDR2 FQNEAQ (reference sequence). The CDR3 is 12 amino acids.

CDR3 protein: CASSQSPGLASRAETQYF. The rearrangement uses TRBV5-1 and TRBJ2-5; TCRdb designates TRBD2, a call that cannot be tested without DNA. Germline V gene lookup returns CDR1 SGHRS and CDR2 YFSETQ. CDR3 size: 18 residues.

CDR3 amino acids: CASTAYSSGGDAFF. The rearrangement joins TRBV7-2 to TRBJ1-1; TCRdb's D call of TRBD1 is untestable without DNA. Germline CDR1 is SGHTA and CDR2 is FQGNSA. The CDR3 runs 14 residues.

This chain uses TRBV7-2 with TRBJ1-5; the TCRdb call, TRBD1, lacks DNA for checking. CDR3 length equals 15 residues. CDR1 is SGHTA and CDR2 is FQGNSA in the germline V gene. This chain's CDR3 is CASSLESRGVQPQHF.

The rearrangement links TRBV5-8 to TRBJ1-6; the D call from TCRdb, TRBD1, cannot be confirmed without DNA. The germline V gene encodes CDR1 SGHTS and CDR2 YDEGEE. CDR3 length: 13 amino acids. CDR3: CASSFSSRDVSNF.

The CDR3 loop reads CASSFYGQTEETQYF. The V call is TRBV7-2, the J call TRBJ2-5. The CDR3 length is 15 residues. Germline CDR1 reads SGHTA; CDR2 reads FQGNSA.

The gene calls are TRBV6-5 and TRBJ2-7; there is no DNA to check the TCRdb D call of TRBD1. The V gene's germline CDR1 is MNHEY and CDR2 SVGAGI. The CDR3 loop spans 15 amino acids. The CDR3 protein is CASSYGGLRSYEQYF.

V gene TRBV28 combines with J gene TRBJ2-7. The CDR3 consists of 13 residues. Germline values: CDR1 MDHEN, CDR2 SYDVKM. The chain's CDR3 is CASSLQSSYEQYF.

The rearrangement links TRBV7-9 to TRBJ1-5. This CDR3 is 13 amino acids long. CDR1 is SEHNR and CDR2 is FQNEAQ in the germline V gene (reference sequence). CDR3 in amino acids: CASTDHGNQPQHF.

The chain is built from TRBV4-3 and TRBJ2-1; TCRdb indicates TRBD2, and absent DNA this call remains unverified. Germline CDR1 is LGHNA and CDR2 is YSLEER. This CDR3 has 13 amino acids. CDR3 in amino acids: CASSRQTTSARFF.

The chain couples TRBV9 to TRBJ2-2; the D call of TRBD1 rests on TCRdb alone, since no DNA is present to check it. The CDR3 spans 15 residues. Germline V gene lookup returns CDR1 SGDLS and CDR2 YYNGEE. The CDR3 is CASSWGGQVTGELFF.

The genes are TRBV7-9 and TRBJ1-4; there is no DNA to check the TCRdb D call of TRBD1. The CDR3 covers 15 residues. CDR1 and CDR2 (germline): SEHNR, FQNEAQ (reference sequence). CDR3 loop: CASSYTGTRNEKLFF.

This rearrangement joins TRBV4-1 to TRBJ1-4. The CDR3 length is 13 residues. Germline CDR1 MGHRA, CDR2 YSYEKL. The CDR3 reads CASSQESYEKLFF.

The rearrangement joins TRBV7-9 to TRBJ2-2; TCRdb's assignment of TRBD2 cannot be checked, as there is no DNA. CDR3 length equals 15 residues. Germline CDR1 is SEHNR and CDR2 is FQNEAQ (reference sequence). CDR3 sequence reads: CASSIAALGTGELFF.

This chain links TRBV30 with TRBJ2-7. The germline gives CDR1 GTSNPN, CDR2 SVGIG (reference sequence). The CDR3 is 14 amino acids. CDR3 sequence: CAWSDMGTTYEQYF.